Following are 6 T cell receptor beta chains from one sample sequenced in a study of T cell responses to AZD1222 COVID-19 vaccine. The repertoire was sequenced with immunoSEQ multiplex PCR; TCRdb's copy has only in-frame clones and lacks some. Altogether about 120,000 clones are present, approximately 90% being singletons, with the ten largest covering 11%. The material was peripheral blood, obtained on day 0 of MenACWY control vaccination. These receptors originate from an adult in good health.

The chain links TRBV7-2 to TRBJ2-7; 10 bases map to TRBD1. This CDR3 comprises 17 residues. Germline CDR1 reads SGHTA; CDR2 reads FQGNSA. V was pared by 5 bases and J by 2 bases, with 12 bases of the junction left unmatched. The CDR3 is CASSAWGPTGGTYEQYF. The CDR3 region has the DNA TGTGCCAGCAGCGCTTGGGGGCCGACAGGGGGCACCTACGAGCAGTACTTC.

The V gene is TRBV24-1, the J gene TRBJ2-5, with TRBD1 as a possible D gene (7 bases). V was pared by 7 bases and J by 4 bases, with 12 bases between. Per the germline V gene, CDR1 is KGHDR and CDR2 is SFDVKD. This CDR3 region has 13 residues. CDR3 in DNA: TGTGCCACCAGAGGAGGGGGCGGAGAGACCCAGTACTTC. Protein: CATRGGGGETQYF.

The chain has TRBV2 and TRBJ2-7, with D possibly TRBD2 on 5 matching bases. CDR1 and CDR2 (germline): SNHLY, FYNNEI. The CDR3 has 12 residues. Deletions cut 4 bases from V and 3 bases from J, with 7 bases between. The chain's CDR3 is CASSASYYEQYF. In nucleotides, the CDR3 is TGTGCCAGCAGTGCTAGCTACTACGAGCAGTACTTC.

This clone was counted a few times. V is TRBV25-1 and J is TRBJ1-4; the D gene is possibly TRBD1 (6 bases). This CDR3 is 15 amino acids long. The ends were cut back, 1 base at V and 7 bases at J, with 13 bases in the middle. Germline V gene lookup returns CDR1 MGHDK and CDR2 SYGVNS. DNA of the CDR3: TGTGCCAGCAGTGAATCCACAGGGTGGGGTGAAAAACTGTTTTTT. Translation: CASSESTGWGEKLFF.

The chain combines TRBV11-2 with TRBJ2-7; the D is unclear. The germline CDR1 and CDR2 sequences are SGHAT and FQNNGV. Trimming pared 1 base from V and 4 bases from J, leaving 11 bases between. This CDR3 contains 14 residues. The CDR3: CASSLVRRFYEQYF. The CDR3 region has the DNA TGTGCCAGCAGCTTAGTGCGCAGATTTTACGAGCAGTACTTC. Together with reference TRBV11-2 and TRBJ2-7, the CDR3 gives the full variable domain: EAGVAQSPRYKIIEKRQSVAFWCNPISGHATLYWYQQILGQGPKLLIQFQNNGVVDDSQLPKDRFSAERLKGVDSTLKIQPAKLEDSAVYLCASSLVRRFYEQYFGPGTRLTVT.

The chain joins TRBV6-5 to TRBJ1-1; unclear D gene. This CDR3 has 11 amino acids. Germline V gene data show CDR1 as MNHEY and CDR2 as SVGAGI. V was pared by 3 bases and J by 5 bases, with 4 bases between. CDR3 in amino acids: CASSYKTEAFF. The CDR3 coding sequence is TGTGCCAGCAGTTATAAGACTGAAGCTTTCTTT.